The rows below give T cell receptor beta chains drawn from one sample of a study of blood T cell repertoires in COVID-19. Method: immunoSEQ multiplex PCR; TCRdb's copy keeps in-frame clones and lacks some. This sample has 150,000 to 200,000 clones, with 84% found just once. Sequences were obtained from PBMCs or T cells enriched from blood (not recorded which). These receptors were taken from a man between 45 and 60 years old who had recovered from COVID-19. Both conserved end residues are part of each CDR3. Size is stated for part of the rows, as once, few or many counts, or as a class when the clone is expanded.

V	size	length	J	CDR3
TRBV6-1	few	13	TRBJ2-7	CASSEARGYEQYF
TRBV3-1/TRBV3-2	.	15	TRBJ2-1	CASSTRDTHYNEQFF
TRBV5-1	.	15	TRBJ1-5	CASSLEGKAPQPQHF
TRBV7-2	.	15	TRBJ2-2	CASSFLLANTGELFF
TRBV24-1	few	16	TRBJ2-3	CATSDFGRGGTDTQYF
TRBV6-5	few	15	TRBJ1-6	CASRGTGRYNSPLHF
TRBV5-4	.	13	TRBJ2-1	CASSLGAGGEQFF
TRBV28	.	15	TRBJ1-5	CASSLGTGGNQPQHF
TRBV28	.	16	TRBJ2-3	CASRASGQPRADTQYF
TRBV4-1	.	15	TRBJ1-5	CASSRIGTGDQPQHF
TRBV5-1	.	14	TRBJ2-7	CASGPGQGPYEQYF
TRBV14	once	13	TRBJ1-4	CASSQGTAEKLFF
TRBV5-1	.	15	TRBJ2-1	CASSHGDRQVREQFF
TRBV18	.	17	TRBJ2-3	CASSAGLAGAITDTQYF
TRBV29-1	.	14	TRBJ1-6	CSASTGLGNSPLHF
TRBV7-3	.	17	TRBJ2-1	CASSLTEASGPDGEQFF
TRBV28	.	13	TRBJ1-2	CASSPQVNYGYTF
TRBV9	.	12	TRBJ1-3	CASEDSGNTIYF
TRBV4-2	.	16	TRBJ1-2	CASSQEVARVNYGYTF
TRBV5-6	.	18	TRBJ1-1	CASSLAWGQGASHTEAFF
TRBV4-2	.	16	TRBJ1-2	CASSQASGQNGYGYTF
TRBV9	.	16	TRBJ2-7	CASSAAGTGGPYEQYF
TRBV4-3	.	16	TRBJ1-1	CASSQHTGAFGTEAFF
TRBV10-3	.	17	TRBJ1-2	CAISGMVSDSTNYGYTF
TRBV12-5	.	16	TRBJ2-2	CASGHTGGAGTGELFF
TRBV4-1	.	17	TRBJ2-3	CASSPPGTTPRRDTQYF
TRBV6-5	.	15	TRBJ2-2	CASSSSGASTGELFF
TRBV4-3	.	15	TRBJ2-7	CASSHRTGGAYEQYF
TRBV29-1	once	11	TRBJ2-5	CSVGPGETQYF
TRBV6-4	once	13	TRBJ2-1	CASSPLQGREQFF
TRBV9	.	14	TRBJ2-7	CASSVDQGRYEQYF
TRBV4-3	.	17	TRBJ1-6	CASSQGGARGTDSPLHF
TRBV7-7	.	13	TRBJ2-2	CAGMNRATGELFF
TRBV7-2	.	14	TRBJ2-1	CASSSSDRSGEQFF
TRBV7-2	.	14	TRBJ2-7	CASSLYWTAGEQYF
TRBV19	.	13	TRBJ2-5	CASSSGTRETQYF
TRBV23-1	.	13	TRBJ1-2	CASSQSDRGGYTF
TRBV10-1	.	13	TRBJ2-7	CASSEIPRSEQYF
TRBV2	.	11	TRBJ2-7	CATGRGAEQYF
TRBV6-5	.	15	TRBJ2-7	CASSPSRGGSYEQYF
TRBV27	.	15	TRBJ2-5	CASSLMAGGPKTQYF
TRBV6-6	.	14	TRBJ1-3	CATKQGEAGNTIYF
TRBV9	.	15	TRBJ2-1	CASSVGGGRVHEQFF